One and the same sample provided the 27 T cell receptor beta chains below, sequenced in a study of graft-versus-host responses after intestinal transplantation. Method: immunoSEQ multiplex PCR; TCRdb's copy keeps in-frame clones and lacks some. The table includes roughly 110,000 clones, roughly nine tenths detected once. No antigen has been identified for these receptors. Material: unstimulated CD4+ T cells sorted from spleen or lymph node cells, obtained before transplant. The receptors stem from a human donor who was the organ donor for an intestinal transplant.

This clone was recorded only once. The V and J genes are TRBV6-1 and TRBJ1-1; D possibly corresponds to TRBD1 (6 bases). The CDR3 sequence is 15 residues long. Germline CDR1 is MNHNS and CDR2 is SASEGT. V was pared by 5 bases and J by 2 bases, with 15 bases between. CDR3 sequence: CASSRVWGANTEAFF. CDR3 DNA sequence: TGTGCCAGCAGTCGAGTCTGGGGGGCCAACACTGAAGCTTTCTTT.

The V gene is TRBV6-5, the J gene TRBJ2-7, with 8 bases lining up with TRBD2. Looked up from germline, CDR1 is MNHEY and CDR2 is SVGAGI. The CDR3 has 15 residues. V shed 8 bases and J 6 bases; nucleotides not matched to a gene: 15. The CDR3 DNA is TGTGCCAGCGTCTTTACGGGAGGGCCCTCTCGCGAGCAGTACTTC. Amino acids: CASVFTGGPSREQYF.

Written as DNA, the CDR3 is TGCGCCAGCACCTTCAATAAACCGTGGACAGATACGCAGTATTTT. It translates to CASTFNKPWTDTQYF. The chain uses TRBV5-1 and TRBJ2-3; D uncertain. CDR1 SGHRS and CDR2 YFSETQ come from the germline V gene. V was cut by 6 bases and J by 3 bases, with 17 bases left in between. The CDR3 length is 15 residues.

CDR3 bases: TGTGCCAGCAGTGGGGGACTAGCGGGGTCCGGGAGGGAGACCCAGTACTTC. Its protein is CASSGGLAGSGRETQYF. J is TRBJ2-5 and V is TRBV6-1, with 13 bases fitting TRBD2. This CDR3 comprises 17 residues. The germline gives CDR1 MNHNS, CDR2 SASEGT. The V segment lost 4 bases and the J segment 5 bases; nucleotides outside the gene matches: 10.

This chain uses TRBV5-1 with TRBJ1-2; D possibly corresponds to TRBD1 (5 bases). The CDR3 contains 13 residues. V dropped 0 bases and J dropped 8 bases, with 11 bases sitting between them. CDR1 and CDR2 (germline): SGHRS, YFSETQ. The CDR3 nucleotides read TGCGCCAGCAGCTTGGAGCAGGGTCAGGGCTACACCTTC. This codes for CASSLEQGQGYTF.

The rearrangement links TRBV19 to TRBJ2-2, with 14 nucleotides matching TRBD2. With 9 bases clipped from V and 0 bases from J, the junction kept 18 bases outside the gene matches. Germline CDR1 reads LNHDA; CDR2 reads SQIVND (reference sequence). CDR3 length: 21 residues. The CDR3 protein is CASVYSPGLAGARANTGELFF. CDR3 in DNA: TGTGCCAGCGTATATTCTCCGGGACTAGCGGGAGCGAGAGCGAACACCGGGGAGCTGTTTTTT. The whole variable domain, remainder taken from reference TRBV19 and TRBJ2-2, is DGGITQSPKYLFRKEGQNVTLSCEQNLNHDAMYWYRQDPGQGLRLIYYSQIVNDFQKGDIAEGYSVSREKKESFPLTVTSAQKNPTAFYLCASVYSPGLAGARANTGELFFGEGSRLTVL.

The chain joins TRBV19 to TRBJ2-4, with D possibly matching TRBD2 (6 bases). The CDR3 has 16 residues. V lost 5 bases, J lost 0 bases, and 14 bases lay in between. Germline CDR1 LNHDA, CDR2 SQIVND (reference sequence). CDR3 sequence reads: CASSRGTFLAKNIQYF. CDR3 sequence (DNA): TGTGCCAGTAGTCGCGGGACGTTTTTAGCCAAAAACATTCAGTACTTC.

The chain has TRBV29-1 and TRBJ2-7, with TRBD1 matching over 7 bases. The CDR3 runs to 13 residues. The germline CDR1 and CDR2 sequences are SQVTM and ANQGSEA. V was pared by 5 bases and J by 0 bases, with 4 bases of the junction left unmatched. CDR3 coding DNA: TGCAGCGTTCGAGGGGGCGGCTCCTACGAGCAGTACTTC. This codes for CSVRGGGSYEQYF.

Only one count was recorded for this clone. The chain combines TRBV6-5 with TRBJ1-1; 8 nucleotides match TRBD1. The V gene end was trimmed by 7 bases and the J gene end by 0 bases; junction bases not matched to a gene: 7. The CDR3 has 15 residues. CDR1 MNHEY and CDR2 SVGAGI come from the germline V gene. The DNA of the CDR3 is TGTGCCAGCACAATACAGGGGGTTATGAACACTGAAGCTTTCTTT. It codes for CASTIQGVMNTEAFF.

The table lists this clone with a count of one. The chain links TRBV4-2 to TRBJ2-7; 10 bases match TRBD2. The CDR3 is 18 amino acids. Germline V gene sequence: CDR1 LGHNA, CDR2 YNFKEQ. The junction had 15 bases not matched to a gene; V was cut back by 4 bases and J by 3 bases. Here the CDR3 DNA reads TGTGCCAGCAGCCTAGTGCCTAGCGGGAGTGCGTTCCACTACGAGCAGTACTTC. Protein product: CASSLVPSGSAFHYEQYF.

The chain couples TRBV12-1 to TRBJ1-4; TRBD1 is the table's D call, not checked against the DNA. TRBV12-1 is given as a pseudogene. The CDR3 runs 19 residues. The CDR3, as DNA: TGTGCCAGCAGACTCCCGGTCGAAGACAGGGGGCTTTCTAATGAAAAACTGTTTTTT. As protein: CASRLPVEDRGLSNEKLFF.

The J gene is TRBJ2-7, the V gene TRBV5-1; D remains ambiguous. The CDR3 extends over 14 amino acids. Germline CDR1 reads SGHRS; CDR2 reads YFSETQ. V was pared by 0 bases and J by 5 bases, with 12 bases between. CDR3 loop: CASSLGGDWDEQYF. The CDR3 DNA reads TGCGCCAGCAGCTTGGGAGGAGACTGGGACGAGCAGTACTTC. The full variable domain, with the rest looked up from reference TRBV5-1 and TRBJ2-7, is KAGVTQTPRYLIKTRGQQVTLSCSPISGHRSVSWYQQTPGQGLQFLFEYFSETQRNKGNFPGRFSGRQFSNSRSEMNVSTLELGDSALYLCASSLGGDWDEQYFGPGTRLTVT.

This clone was recorded only once. The rearrangement links TRBV15 to TRBJ1-5, with TRBD1 matching over 8 bases. The V and J ends lost 6 bases and 6 bases, in that order; junction bases with no gene match: 7. The germline CDR1 and CDR2 sequences are LNHNV and YYDKDF (reference sequence). This CDR3 has 14 residues. CDR3 sequence (DNA): TGTGCCACCAGTTCAGACAGGGGAAGTCAGCCCCAGCATTTT. Translated: CATSSDRGSQPQHF. Combining the CDR3 with reference TRBV15 and TRBJ1-5 gives the whole variable domain DAMVIQNPRYQVTQFGKPVTLSCSQTLNHNVMYWYQQKSSQAPKLLFHYYDKDFNNEADTPDNFQSRRPNTSFCFLDIRSPGLGDTAMYLCATSSDRGSQPQHFGDGTRLSIL.

This chain links TRBV12-5 with TRBJ1-3, with no clear D. The CDR3 covers 15 residues. V dropped 7 bases and J dropped 0 bases, with 13 bases sitting between them. CDR1 and CDR2 (germline): LGHNT, FRNRAP. The CDR3 loop is CASAPSGSSGNTIYF. DNA of the CDR3: TGTGCTAGTGCCCCGTCTGGGAGCTCTGGAAACACCATATATTTT.

The chain recombines TRBV28 with TRBJ1-1; D gene unclear. Germline V CDR1 and CDR2: MDHEN, SYDVKM. The V and J ends lost 10 bases and 7 bases respectively, with 19 bases between them. This CDR3 comprises 13 residues. The CDR3 spells CATLGGPQLEAFF. The CDR3, as DNA: TGTGCCACCTTAGGCGGGCCTCAGCTTGAAGCTTTCTTT.

The rearrangement joins TRBV7-2 to TRBJ2-5, with D possibly matching TRBD1 (5 bases). The CDR3 is made up of 15 amino acids. Germline values: CDR1 SGHTA, CDR2 FQGNSA. V was cut by 2 bases and J by 5 bases, with 15 bases left in between. The CDR3 DNA is TGTGCCAGCAGCTTACAGGGCTGGGATAGGGAGACCCAGTACTTC. Protein sequence: CASSLQGWDRETQYF.

The chain has TRBV7-2 and TRBJ1-4; D gene uncertain. Germline V gene lookup returns CDR1 SGHTA and CDR2 FQGNSA. Trimming removed 1 base at V and 9 bases at J, with 9 bases between. The length of the CDR3 is 13 residues. This CDR3 is CASSLDLGKKLFF. CDR3 coding DNA: TGTGCCAGCAGCTTAGACTTGGGGAAAAAACTGTTTTTT.

This chain's CDR3 is CASSVGGLTYNEQFF. Written as DNA, the CDR3 is TGTGCCAGCAGCGTAGGGGGACTGACCTACAATGAGCAGTTCTTC. The rearrangement joins TRBV9 to TRBJ2-1; perhaps TRBD2 as D (6 bases). Germline V gene data show CDR1 as SGDLS and CDR2 as YYNGEE. The CDR3 length is 15 residues. The V gene lost 0 bases and the J gene lost 2 bases, with 9 bases spanning the gap.

This clone is a singleton in its sample. The chain carries TRBV9 and TRBJ2-3, with D unclear. CDR1 and CDR2 from the germline V gene are SGDLS and YYNGEE. This CDR3 contains 14 residues. Trimming pared 3 bases from V and 1 base from J, leaving 9 bases between. The CDR3 sequence is CASSDYLGTDTQYF. In DNA, the CDR3 is TGTGCCAGCAGCGACTACTTGGGCACAGATACGCAGTATTTT.

The chain links TRBV19 to TRBJ2-3; a possible D gene is TRBD2 (6 bases). The CDR3 spans 15 residues. CDR1 is LNHDA, CDR2 SQIVND, per germline (reference sequence). Between the trimmed V and J ends, which lost 5 bases and 1 base, there was a span of 13 bases. The CDR3 nucleotides read TGTGCCAGTAGTCCCGGGAGACGCGGCACAGATACGCAGTATTTT. It specifies CASSPGRRGTDTQYF.

This clone appeared a few times. The V gene is TRBV5-1, the J gene TRBJ1-3; D is possibly TRBD1 (5 bases). CDR1 is SGHRS, CDR2 YFSETQ, per germline. The CDR3 runs 15 residues. Trimming took off 1 base at V and 3 bases at J, with 11 bases between the two ends. For the CDR3, the DNA is TGCGCCAGCAGCTTGAAGGGGTCTGATGGAAACACCATATATTTT. Translated, it gives CASSLKGSDGNTIYF.

This clone was counted a few times. The chain employs TRBV6-5 and TRBJ1-4; D gene unclear. With 2 bases removed from V and 0 bases from J, the gap between germline ends came to 4 bases. Germline values: CDR1 MNHEY, CDR2 SVGAGI. CDR3 length: 14 amino acids. DNA for the CDR3: TGTGCCAGCAGTTACACAGCAACTAATGAAAAACTGTTTTTT. It is translated as CASSYTATNEKLFF.

The chain combines TRBV9 with TRBJ2-1, with a weak D call TRBD1 (5 bases). The CDR3 extends over 14 amino acids. The V gene lost 3 bases and the J gene lost 2 bases, with 9 bases spanning the gap. Germline V gene sequence: CDR1 SGDLS, CDR2 YYNGEE. CDR3 DNA: TGTGCCAGCAGCGAGACAGCTACCTACAATGAGCAGTTCTTC. Translating it yields CASSETATYNEQFF.

The V call is TRBV6-6, the J call TRBJ2-1, with unresolved D. CDR3 size: 11 residues. Trimming removed 1 base from V and 8 bases from J, with 3 bases in between. From germline, CDR1 is MNHNY and CDR2 SVGAGI (reference sequence). The DNA of the CDR3 is TGTGCCAGCAGTTACTATCATGAGCAGTTCTTC. Residues: CASSYYHEQFF.

As DNA, the CDR3 is TGTGCCAGCAAACGGGACGCCGCGGATCAGCCCCAGCATTTT. Protein: CASKRDAADQPQHF. The chain couples TRBV6-5 to TRBJ1-5; perhaps TRBD1 as D (5 bases). The germline V and J ends were trimmed by 7 bases and 5 bases, with 15 bases remaining between them. This CDR3 region has 14 residues. Germline assignment: CDR1 MNHEY and CDR2 SVGAGI.

The V and J genes are TRBV6-5 and TRBJ2-1, with 7 positions matching TRBD2. Trimming at V came to 4 bases and at J to 5 bases, leaving 11 bases not matched to a gene. This CDR3 has 16 residues. CDR1 and CDR2 from the germline V gene are MNHEY and SVGAGI. The CDR3 DNA is TGTGCCAGCAGTTCTTTTGTGTTGCGGGAGAACAATGAGCAGTTCTTC. Translated: CASSSFVLRENNEQFF.

CDR3 protein: CASSDPSQRSYEQYF. The CDR3 nucleotides are TGTGCCAGCAGTGACCCCTCGCAGCGGTCCTACGAGCAGTACTTC. This sequence joins TRBV6-4 and TRBJ2-7, with D possibly matching TRBD2 (5 bases). This CDR3 has 15 amino acids. V gave up 2 bases and J gave up 1 base, with 12 bases separating them. The germline CDR1 and CDR2 sequences are MRHNA and SNTAGT.